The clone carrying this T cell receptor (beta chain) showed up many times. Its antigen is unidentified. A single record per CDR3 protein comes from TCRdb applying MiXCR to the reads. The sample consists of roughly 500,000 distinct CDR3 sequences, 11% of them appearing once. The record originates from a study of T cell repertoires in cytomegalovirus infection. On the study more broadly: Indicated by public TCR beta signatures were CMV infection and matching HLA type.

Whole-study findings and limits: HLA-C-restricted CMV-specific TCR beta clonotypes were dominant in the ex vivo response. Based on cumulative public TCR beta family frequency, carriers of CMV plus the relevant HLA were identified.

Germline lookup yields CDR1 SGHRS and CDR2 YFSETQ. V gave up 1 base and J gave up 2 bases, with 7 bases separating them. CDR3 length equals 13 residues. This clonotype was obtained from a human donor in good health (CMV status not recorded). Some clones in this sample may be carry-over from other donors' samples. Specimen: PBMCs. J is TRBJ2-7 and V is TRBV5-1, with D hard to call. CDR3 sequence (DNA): TGCGCCAGCAGCTTGACACCTACCTACGAGCAGTACTTC. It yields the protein CASSLTPTYEQYF.